Here is one T cell receptor (beta chain) with its context. Its antigen is as yet unknown. An Oncomine TCR Beta short-read assay was used to sequence the DNA from cultured CD4+ T cells. TCRdb reprocessed the PCR reads via MiXCR and lists one record per CDR3 protein. The sample yields some 16,000 distinct CDR3 sequences, about 35% seen once. Germline-derived CDR1 and CDR2 are MNHEY and SVGEGT. The CDR3 extends over 15 amino acids. After removal of 5 bases from V and 4 bases from J, the junction contained 7 bases not matched to a gene. The treatment is: roughly 11-day PBMC culture with coronavirus spike peptide pools or control peptides (ViraFEST assay). The data were obtained in a study of vaccination and CD4 T cells after COVID-19.

The chain couples TRBV6-2 or TRBV6-3 to TRBJ2-2; 7 positions agree with TRBD1. Sequencing was performed on cultured CD4+ T cells from blood. The sequence was obtained from a human donor with COVID-19. The CDR3: CASSDRDRATGELFF. CDR3 in DNA: TGTGCCAGCAGTGACCGGGACAGAGCCACCGGGGAGCTGTTTTTT.